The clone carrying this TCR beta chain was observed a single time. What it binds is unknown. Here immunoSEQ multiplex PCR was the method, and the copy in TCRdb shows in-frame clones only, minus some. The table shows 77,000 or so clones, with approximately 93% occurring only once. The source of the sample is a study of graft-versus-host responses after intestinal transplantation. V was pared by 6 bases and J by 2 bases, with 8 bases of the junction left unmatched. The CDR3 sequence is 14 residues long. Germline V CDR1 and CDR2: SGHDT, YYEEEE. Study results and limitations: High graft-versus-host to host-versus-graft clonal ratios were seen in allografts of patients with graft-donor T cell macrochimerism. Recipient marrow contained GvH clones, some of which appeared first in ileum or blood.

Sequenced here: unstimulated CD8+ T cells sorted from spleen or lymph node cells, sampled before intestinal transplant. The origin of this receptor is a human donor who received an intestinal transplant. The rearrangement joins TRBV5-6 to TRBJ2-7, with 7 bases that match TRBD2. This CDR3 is CASTIGAGAYEQYF. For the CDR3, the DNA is TGTGCCAGCACCATCGGGGCGGGGGCCTACGAGCAGTACTTC.